The 25 T cell receptor beta chains below all came from one sample that was sequenced in a study of lymphopenia after photon versus proton radiotherapy. Method: immunoSEQ multiplex PCR; TCRdb's copy keeps in-frame clones and lacks some. The sample has tens of thousands of clones, about 86% seen once. The material sequenced was peripheral blood, taken from a patient treated with proton-based radiotherapy. These receptors came from a woman aged 55 to 70 with cholangiocarcinoma. Some clones in this sample may be carry-over from other donors' samples.

The V and J genes are TRBV7-9 and TRBJ2-7; D not resolved. V lost 2 bases and J lost 1, with 0 bases in between. The CDR3 is 11 amino acids. CDR1 SEHNR and CDR2 FQNEAQ come from the germline V gene (reference sequence). The CDR3 loop reads CASSLSYEQYF. The CDR3 DNA reads as TGTGCCAGCAGCTTATCCTACGAGCAGTACTTC.

Only a few counts were recorded for this clone. The chain has TRBV6-5 and TRBJ1-5, with D unresolved. This CDR3 has 13 residues. Trimming pared 3 bases from V and 4 bases from J, leaving 7 bases between. The germline V gene encodes CDR1 MNHEY and CDR2 SVGAGI. As DNA, the CDR3 is TGTGCCAGCAGTTATCTTCCGAATCAGCCCCAGCATTTT. Its translation: CASSYLPNQPQHF.

Only one count was recorded for this clone. The chain is built from TRBV10-3 and TRBJ2-7; 15 positions match TRBD2. CDR1 is ENHRY, CDR2 SYGVKD, per germline. V lost 4 bases, J lost 3 bases, and 1 base stayed unmatched. The CDR3 has 15 amino acids. In nucleotides, the CDR3 is TGTGCCATCAGTGGGGGACTAGCGGGGGGCTACGAGCAGTACTTC. Protein sequence: CAISGGLAGGYEQYF.

The genes are TRBV19 and TRBJ2-7; D is possibly TRBD1 or TRBD2 (5 bases each). This CDR3 is 15 amino acids long. CDR1 and CDR2 (germline): LNHDA, SQIVND (reference sequence). V shed 1 base and J shed 7 bases, with 17 bases lying between them. The CDR3 coding sequence is TGTGCCAGTAGTATAGCCGGGACGGGCCCCTGGGAGCAGTACTTC. Translation: CASSIAGTGPWEQYF.

The chain employs TRBV7-2 and TRBJ1-5; no firm D call. The CDR3 is 14 residues long. Germline CDR1 and CDR2: SGHTA and FQGNSA. V was pared by 1 base and J by 5 bases, with 9 bases between. The CDR3 here is CASSLVSTDQPQHF. DNA for the CDR3: TGTGCCAGCAGCTTAGTGAGTACAGATCAGCCCCAGCATTTT.

This rearrangement joins TRBV29-1 to TRBJ2-5; no reliable D call. Looked up from germline, CDR1 is SQVTM and CDR2 is ANQGSEA. V shed 3 bases and J shed 7 bases, with 6 bases lying between them. CDR3 length: 10 residues. The chain's CDR3 is CSVELRTQYF. The DNA for the CDR3 is TGCAGCGTTGAGCTACGGACCCAGTACTTC.

The chain uses TRBV6-5 and TRBJ2-7; D gene unclear. The CDR3 extends over 14 amino acids. The germline V gene encodes CDR1 MNHEY and CDR2 SVGAGI. The germline V and J ends were trimmed by 0 bases and 3 bases, with 9 bases remaining between them. This CDR3 is CASSYSKGIYEQYF. The DNA of the CDR3 is TGTGCCAGCAGTTACTCGAAGGGTATCTACGAGCAGTACTTC.

The rearrangement uses TRBV21-1 and TRBJ2-7; the table calls TRBD2, which could not be checked here. TRBV21-1 is an annotated pseudogene. CDR3 length: 17 residues. DNA of the CDR3: TGTGCCAGCAGCAAATCGGGACTAGCGGGCGTAGAGTGCGAGCAGTACTTC. It translates to CASSKSGLAGVECEQYF.

This CDR3 is CASSLLEVDTGELFF. The CDR3 nucleotides read TGTGCCAGCAGCTTATTGGAGGTCGACACCGGGGAGCTGTTTTTT. The rearrangement links TRBV5-6 to TRBJ2-2, with a weak D call TRBD2 (5 bases). There are 15 residues in the CDR3. V shed 2 bases and J shed 3 bases, with 11 bases lying between them. Germline CDR1 reads SGHDT; CDR2 reads YYEEEE.

This sequence joins TRBV5-5 and TRBJ2-2; 7 bases map to TRBD1. From germline, CDR1 is SGHKS and CDR2 YYEKEE (reference sequence). The CDR3 spans 17 residues. The V and J ends lost 4 bases and 4 bases, in that order; junction bases with no gene match: 13. Here the CDR3 DNA reads TGTGCCAGCAGCGTGGCCGGGACAGTGTATACCACCGGGGAGCTGTTTTTT. It codes for CASSVAGTVYTTGELFF. Filled out from reference TRBV5-5 and TRBJ2-2, the complete variable domain reads DAGVTQSPTHLIKTRGQQVTLRCSPISGHKSVSWYQQVLGQGPQFIFQYYEKEERGRGNFPDRFSARQFPNYSSELNVNALLLGDSALYLCASSVAGTVYTTGELFFGEGSRLTVL.

The chain is built from TRBV19 and TRBJ2-7; D tentatively reads TRBD1 or TRBD2 (5 bases each). The CDR3 runs to 13 residues. Per the germline V gene, CDR1 is LNHDA and CDR2 is SQIVND (reference sequence). Trimming removed 5 bases at V and 5 bases at J, with 13 bases between. For the CDR3, the DNA is TGTGCCAGTAGTTACGGGACCCCGAACGAGCAGTACTTC. Translating gives CASSYGTPNEQYF.

The genes are TRBV2 and TRBJ1-5, with D perhaps TRBD1 (5 bases). The germline gives CDR1 SNHLY, CDR2 FYNNEI. CDR3 length equals 14 residues. Trimming pared 5 bases from V and 6 bases from J, leaving 14 bases between. The CDR3 region has the DNA TGTGCCAGCAGTTATGGGACCTACGGTCAGCCCCAGCATTTT. Translation: CASSYGTYGQPQHF.

The CDR3, as DNA: TGTGCCATCCGACTCGGTGAGCAGTACTTC. Encoded protein: CAIRLGEQYF. The V and J genes are TRBV6-4 and TRBJ2-7; no clear D. In germline, CDR1 is MRHNA, CDR2 SNTAGT. This CDR3 is built from 10 residues. Trimming pared 10 bases from V and 7 bases from J, leaving 11 bases between.

This chain connects TRBV5-8 to TRBJ2-6, with D hard to call. Trimming stripped 2 bases from V and 1 base from J, with 7 bases between. Germline values: CDR1 SGHTS, CDR2 YDEGEE. This CDR3 contains 15 residues. The CDR3 protein is CASSFRQSGANVLTF. CDR3 nucleotides: TGTGCCAGCAGCTTCCGGCAATCTGGGGCCAACGTCCTGACTTTC.

The chain couples TRBV6-6 to TRBJ2-7; the match to TRBD2 covers 9 bases. This CDR3 region has 15 residues. Germline V gene lookup returns CDR1 MNHNY and CDR2 SVGAGI (reference sequence). V shed 4 bases and J 7 bases; nucleotides not matched to a gene: 11. For the CDR3, the DNA is TGTGCCAGCAGTTGGCTGCGGGAGGGCCTGGGAGAGCAGTACTTC. Translation gives CASSWLREGLGEQYF.

The V and J genes are TRBV6-5 and TRBJ2-2; a weak D match, TRBD1 (6 bases). The CDR3 loop spans 16 amino acids. V was pared by 0 bases and J by 3 bases, with 11 bases between. Germline V CDR1 and CDR2: MNHEY, SVGAGI. The chain's CDR3 is CASSYSSDSHTGELFF. The CDR3 coding sequence is TGTGCCAGCAGTTACTCGTCGGACAGTCACACCGGGGAGCTGTTTTTT.

This sequence joins TRBV11-3 and TRBJ2-5; TRBD2 matches at 12 bases. Germline V gene sequence: CDR1 SGHNT, CDR2 YENEEA. With 1 base clipped from V and 4 bases from J, the junction kept 1 base outside the gene matches. The CDR3 is made up of 15 amino acids. CDR3 bases: TGTGCCAGCAGCTTAGGACTAGCGGGAGCAGAGACCCAGTACTTC. It encodes CASSLGLAGAETQYF.

The chain employs TRBV5-4 and TRBJ1-2; D is ambiguous. Trimming removed 4 bases at V and 8 bases at J, with 15 bases between. The length of the CDR3 is 13 residues. CDR1 and CDR2 (germline): SGHNT, YYREEE (reference sequence). CDR3 sequence: CASSDIKVSGYTF. The CDR3 DNA reads as TGTGCCAGCAGCGATATAAAGGTATCAGGCTACACCTTC.

V gene TRBV5-1 combines with J gene TRBJ1-1; 11 bases line up with TRBD1. The CDR3 has 14 amino acids. Germline assignment: CDR1 SGHRS and CDR2 YFSETQ. After removal of 4 bases from V and 5 bases from J, the junction contained 4 bases not matched to a gene. The CDR3 bases are TGCGCCAGCAGCAACGGACAGGGGGCAACTGAAGCTTTCTTT. It is translated as CASSNGQGATEAFF.

The chain links TRBV27 to TRBJ1-6; 7 bases line up with TRBD1. J gave up 7 bases and V 7 bases, and 13 bases lay outside the gene matches. The CDR3 consists of 16 residues. Germline V gives CDR1 MNHEY, CDR2 SMNVEV (reference sequence). CDR3: CASTSDRAGGNSPLHF. DNA of the CDR3: TGTGCCAGCACCTCAGACAGGGCCGGAGGAAATTCACCCCTCCACTTT.

The gene calls are TRBV19 and TRBJ1-2, with 10 bases matching TRBD1. The CDR3 extends over 14 amino acids. The V segment lost 7 bases and the J segment 6 bases; nucleotides outside the gene matches: 8. Per germline, CDR1 LNHDA and CDR2 SQIVND (reference sequence). The DNA of the CDR3 is TGTGCCAGTACGCGGGACAGGGGTTTCGATGGCTACACCTTC. It encodes CASTRDRGFDGYTF.

This clone was detected a few times. The V gene is TRBV6-5, the J gene TRBJ1-6; D is uncertain. Germline CDR1 reads MNHEY; CDR2 reads SVGAGI. This CDR3 contains 15 residues. Trimming removed 6 bases at V and 8 bases at J, with 17 bases between. The CDR3 nucleotides are TGTGCCAGCAGCCTAAGTTATTCGGCCGATTCACCCCTCCACTTT. This codes for CASSLSYSADSPLHF.

The genes are TRBV6-5 and TRBJ1-5, with D unclear. V was shortened by 6 bases and J by 0 bases, with 6 bases between the two germline ends. The CDR3 runs 13 residues. Germline loops: CDR1 MNHEY, CDR2 SVGAGI. CDR3 DNA sequence: TGTGCCAGCAGACGAGATAGCAATCAGCCCCAGCATTTT. This sequence encodes CASRRDSNQPQHF.

The V and J genes are TRBV11-3 and TRBJ1-1; TRBD1 might be the D (5 bases). Germline V gene sequence: CDR1 SGHNT, CDR2 YENEEA. The CDR3 runs to 15 residues. Trimming cost V 5 bases and J 0 bases, with 13 bases left between them. The CDR3 DNA reads as TGTGCCAGCAGCCCCGGGGACGCCATGAACACTGAAGCTTTCTTT. This gives the protein CASSPGDAMNTEAFF.

This clone was detected a few times. The chain has TRBV6-5 and TRBJ2-1, with 8 bases fitting TRBD1. Germline-derived CDR1 and CDR2 are MNHEY and SVGAGI. J was trimmed by 2 bases and V by 5 bases; bases with no gene match: 2. This CDR3 comprises 14 residues. CDR3 amino acids: CASSGQGPYNEQFF. The CDR3 nucleotides read TGTGCCAGCAGTGGACAGGGCCCCTACAATGAGCAGTTCTTC.